The next 17 T cell receptor beta chains were all read from a single sample in a study of T cell responses to AZD1222 COVID-19 vaccine. Only in-frame clones appear in the TCRdb table, and some are missing; sequencing was by immunoSEQ multiplex PCR. Of approximately 140,000 clones in the sample, more than 80% were seen once. The specimen was peripheral blood, collected on day 0 of AZD1222 vaccination. These receptors were obtained from an adult in good health.

V usage is TRBV28 and J usage is TRBJ2-7; a weak D match, TRBD2 (6 bases). Trimming removed 1 base at V and 2 bases at J, with 12 bases between. The CDR3 runs 15 residues. CDR1 and CDR2 (germline): MDHEN, SYDVKM. CDR3 loop: CASSLLVAETYEQYF. The CDR3 bases are TGTGCCAGCAGTTTATTGGTAGCGGAAACCTACGAGCAGTACTTC.

The CDR3 sequence: CASSDTSGKRSYNEQFF. The CDR3 bases are TGTGCCAGCAGCGACACTAGCGGGAAAAGGTCCTACAATGAGCAGTTCTTC. This chain links TRBV9 with TRBJ2-1; 10 nucleotides agree with TRBD2. This CDR3 is 17 amino acids long. The germline gives CDR1 SGDLS, CDR2 YYNGEE. The J segment lost 1 base and the V segment lost 3 bases, leaving 7 bases of the junction unmatched. The entire variable domain, with the rest obtained from reference TRBV9 and TRBJ2-1, is as follows: DSGVTQTPKHLITATGQRVTLRCSPRSGDLSVYWYQQSLDQGLQFLIQYYNGEERAKGNILERFSAQQFPDLHSELNLSSLELGDSALYFCASSDTSGKRSYNEQFFGPGTRLTVL.

The J gene is TRBJ2-7, the V gene TRBV4-1; the D gene is possibly TRBD1 (6 bases). This CDR3 spans 16 amino acids. Germline V gene lookup returns CDR1 MGHRA and CDR2 YSYEKL. Between the trimmed V and J ends, which lost 1 base and 7 bases, there was a span of 20 bases. CDR3 residues: CASSQGPRTASVEQYF. For the CDR3, the DNA is TGCGCCAGCAGCCAAGGTCCAAGGACAGCCTCTGTGGAGCAGTACTTC.

This clone was found once. J is TRBJ1-6 and V is TRBV12-3 or TRBV12-4; no definite D call. The CDR3 loop spans 13 amino acids. V shed 5 bases and J shed 6 bases, with 8 bases lying between them. The CDR3 DNA is TGTGCCAGCAGTGTTACAGTTAATTCACCCCTCCACTTT. This gives the protein CASSVTVNSPLHF.

The chain couples TRBV2 to TRBJ1-3; 10 bases match TRBD1. Germline-derived CDR1 and CDR2 are SNHLY and FYNNEI. The CDR3 totals 15 residues. V trimming: 6 bases; J trimming: 2 bases; junction bases outside the gene matches: 4. The CDR3 nucleotides are TGTGCCAGCAGGCCCGGGACAGGGGCTGGAAACACCATATATTTT. It encodes CASRPGTGAGNTIYF.

CDR3 sequence: CATSDSWGRQGTQYF. The CDR3 region has the DNA TGTGCCACCAGTGACTCGTGGGGCCGACAGGGGACGCAGTATTTT. This chain joins TRBV24-1 and TRBJ2-3; 8 bases agree with TRBD1. The CDR3 covers 15 residues. Germline V gene sequence: CDR1 KGHDR, CDR2 SFDVKD. The ends lost 4 bases at V and 9 bases at J; junction bases unmatched: 11.

The chain carries TRBV5-1 and TRBJ2-1; 8 positions agree with TRBD2. Per germline, CDR1 SGHRS and CDR2 YFSETQ. The CDR3 runs 16 residues. With 1 base clipped from V and 3 bases from J, the junction kept 6 bases outside the gene matches. CDR3 bases: TGCGCCAGCAGCTTGACAAGCGGGGGCTACTACAATGAGCAGTTCTTC. This codes for CASSLTSGGYYNEQFF.

The sample holds many counts of this clone. The chain joins TRBV29-1 to TRBJ2-5; D is uncertain. Trimming removed 3 bases at V and 4 bases at J, with 12 bases between. CDR3 length: 13 amino acids. The germline V gene encodes CDR1 SQVTM and CDR2 ANQGSEA. CDR3 in DNA: TGCAGCGTTGAGGGTGACGGGCGAGAGACCCAGTACTTC. Protein sequence: CSVEGDGRETQYF.

The chain combines TRBV19 with TRBJ2-7; D is perhaps TRBD2 (6 bases). V shed 10 bases and J shed 2 bases, with 15 bases lying between them. Germline CDR1 and CDR2: LNHDA and SQIVND (reference sequence). The CDR3 spans 13 residues. DNA for the CDR3: TGTGCCACCACGCAGGACTACCCCTACGAGCAGTACTTC. Amino acids: CATTQDYPYEQYF.

V is TRBV10-3 and J is TRBJ2-1, with D tentatively TRBD1 or TRBD2 (6 bases each). The V gene's germline CDR1 is ENHRY and CDR2 SYGVKD. The CDR3 has 17 amino acids. The V end was cut by 3 bases, the J end by 7 bases, with 22 bases between. The CDR3 reads CAISDSTRGPKGNEQFF. The CDR3 DNA reads as TGTGCCATCAGTGATTCCACCCGGGGGCCAAAGGGGAATGAGCAGTTCTTC.

The chain carries TRBV6-1 and TRBJ1-5, with TRBD1 as a possible D gene (6 bases). The V gene's germline CDR1 is MNHNS and CDR2 SASEGT. V was clipped by 2 bases and J by 3 bases, with 11 bases between them. The CDR3 totals 15 residues. The CDR3 DNA reads as TGTGCCAGCAGTGAACTTACAGGGTTCAATCAGCCCCAGCATTTT. Translated, it gives CASSELTGFNQPQHF.

The J gene is TRBJ2-3, the V gene TRBV9; the D gene is possibly TRBD2 (7 bases). The CDR3 length is 16 residues. V gave up 0 bases and J gave up 5 bases, with 16 bases separating them. Germline V gene sequence: CDR1 SGDLS, CDR2 YYNGEE. CDR3 in DNA: TGTGCCAGCAGCGTAGATGGTGGGGGGGCGAAAGATACGCAGTATTTT. Translation gives CASSVDGGGAKDTQYF.

The chain couples TRBV7-2 to TRBJ1-2, with 11 positions matching TRBD1. Germline-derived CDR1 and CDR2 are SGHTA and FQGNSA. This CDR3 comprises 15 residues. V lost 1 base, J lost 7 bases, and 5 bases stayed unmatched. The CDR3, as DNA: TGTGCCAGCAGCTTAGGGGACAGGGGGAGAGGTGGCTACACCTTC. This sequence encodes CASSLGDRGRGGYTF.

The chain recombines TRBV27 with TRBJ1-5, with a possible D match to TRBD1 (6 bases). Germline V gives CDR1 MNHEY, CDR2 SMNVEV (reference sequence). Trimming shortened V by 4 bases and J by 4 bases, and 17 bases separated the two germline ends. The length of the CDR3 is 16 residues. The CDR3 loop reads CASSSLSSRGNQPQHF. Here the CDR3 DNA reads TGTGCCAGCAGTTCACTGAGTAGCAGGGGAAATCAGCCCCAGCATTTT.

V and J are TRBV9 and TRBJ2-5, with D perhaps TRBD1 (6 bases). Deletions cut 0 bases from V and 1 base from J, with 13 bases between. The length of the CDR3 is 16 residues. Germline CDR1 reads SGDLS; CDR2 reads YYNGEE. This CDR3 reads CASSVGGLGGQETQYF. The CDR3 DNA reads as TGTGCCAGCAGCGTAGGAGGGTTAGGGGGCCAAGAGACCCAGTACTTC. The full variable domain, rest sourced from reference TRBV9 and TRBJ2-5, is DSGVTQTPKHLITATGQRVTLRCSPRSGDLSVYWYQQSLDQGLQFLIQYYNGEERAKGNILERFSAQQFPDLHSELNLSSLELGDSALYFCASSVGGLGGQETQYFGPGTRLLVL.

The V and J genes are TRBV6-5 and TRBJ2-2; 8 nucleotides align to TRBD1. The CDR3 is 13 residues long. V trimming: 6 bases; J trimming: 5 bases; junction bases outside the gene matches: 2. The V gene's germline CDR1 is MNHEY and CDR2 SVGAGI. The CDR3 region has the DNA TGTGCCAGCAGCGGACAGGGAACCGGGGAGCTGTTTTTT. Translation gives CASSGQGTGELFF.

The chain couples TRBV11-2 to TRBJ2-7; TRBD2 might be the D (5 bases). CDR1 SGHAT and CDR2 FQNNGV come from the germline V gene. The length of the CDR3 is 13 residues. The V end was cut by 1 base, the J end by 4 bases, with 8 bases between. The CDR3 DNA reads TGTGCCAGCAGCTTAGTAGGAGGTTACGAGCAGTACTTC. This codes for CASSLVGGYEQYF. The full variable domain, in which reference TRBV11-2 and TRBJ2-7 provide the parts outside the CDR3, is EAGVAQSPRYKIIEKRQSVAFWCNPISGHATLYWYQQILGQGPKLLIQFQNNGVVDDSQLPKDRFSAERLKGVDSTLKIQPAKLEDSAVYLCASSLVGGYEQYFGPGTRLTVT.